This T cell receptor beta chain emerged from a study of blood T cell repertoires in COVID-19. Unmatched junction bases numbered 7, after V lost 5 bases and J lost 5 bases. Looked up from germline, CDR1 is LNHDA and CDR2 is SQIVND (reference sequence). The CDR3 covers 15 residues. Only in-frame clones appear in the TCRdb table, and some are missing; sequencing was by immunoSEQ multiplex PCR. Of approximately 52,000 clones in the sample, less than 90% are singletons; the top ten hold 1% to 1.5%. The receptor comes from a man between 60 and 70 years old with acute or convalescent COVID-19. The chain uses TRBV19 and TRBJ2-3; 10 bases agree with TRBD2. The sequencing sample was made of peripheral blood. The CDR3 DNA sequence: TGTGCCAGTAGTTACCTAGCGGGAGAACGAGATACGCAGTATTTT. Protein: CASSYLAGERDTQYF.